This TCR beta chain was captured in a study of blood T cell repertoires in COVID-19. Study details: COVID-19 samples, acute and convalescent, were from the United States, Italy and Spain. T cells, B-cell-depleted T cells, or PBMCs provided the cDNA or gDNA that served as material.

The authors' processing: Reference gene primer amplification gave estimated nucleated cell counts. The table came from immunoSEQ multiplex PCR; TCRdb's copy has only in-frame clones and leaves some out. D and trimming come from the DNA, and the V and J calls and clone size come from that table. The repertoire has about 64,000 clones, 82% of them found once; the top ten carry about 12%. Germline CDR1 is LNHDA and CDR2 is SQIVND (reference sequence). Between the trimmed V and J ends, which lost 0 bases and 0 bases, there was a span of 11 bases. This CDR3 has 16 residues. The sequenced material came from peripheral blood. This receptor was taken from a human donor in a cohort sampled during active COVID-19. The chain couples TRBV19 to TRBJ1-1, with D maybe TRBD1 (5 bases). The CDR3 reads CASSIDRRQMNTEAFF. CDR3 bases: TGTGCCAGTAGTATAGATCGTCGACAGATGAACACTGAAGCTTTCTTT.